This entry concerns a single TCR beta chain. What it binds is unknown. PCR used 60 Vbeta primers and 13 Jbeta primers. Here immunoSEQ multiplex PCR was the method, and the copy in TCRdb shows in-frame clones only, minus some. This sample yields 170,000 or so clones, of which roughly 84% are seen a single time; under 0.4% belongs to the top ten. The CDR3 sequence is 16 residues long. V lost 5 bases and J lost 10; bases outside the gene matches: 16. The germline CDR1 and CDR2 sequences are SGHAT and FQNNGV. The entry originates in a study of cytomegalovirus exposure and HLA in healthy donors. Study-wide results and limits: Presence/absence analysis assumed near-uniform sequencing depth across donors. Later work found that TCR association rates differed between HLA loci; DRB1 had the most and HLA-C the fewest.

This TCR was sampled from a boy aged 2 to 10 in good health and CMV-seronegative. Sequencing used PBMCs. The J gene is TRBJ1-4, the V gene TRBV11-2, with TRBD1 identical over 7 bases. The DNA for the CDR3 is TGTGCCAGCAGCCCGACCGTAGGGACAGTCCCTGGAAAACTGTTTTTT. Protein: CASSPTVGTVPGKLFF.